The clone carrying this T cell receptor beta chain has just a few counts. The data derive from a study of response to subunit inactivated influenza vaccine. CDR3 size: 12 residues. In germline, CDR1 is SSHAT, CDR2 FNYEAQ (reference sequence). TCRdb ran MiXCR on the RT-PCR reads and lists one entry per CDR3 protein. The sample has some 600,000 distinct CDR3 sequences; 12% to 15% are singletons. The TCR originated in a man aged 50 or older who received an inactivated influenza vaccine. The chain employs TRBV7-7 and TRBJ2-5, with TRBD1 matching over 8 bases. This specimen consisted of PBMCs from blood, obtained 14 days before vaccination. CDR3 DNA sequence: TGTGCTAGCGGCCAGGACAGGGCGACCCAGTACTTC. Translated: CASGQDRATQYF.